These 7 T cell receptor beta chains were all obtained from the same sample, sequenced in a study of T cell responses to AZD1222 COVID-19 vaccine. The protocol was immunoSEQ multiplex PCR, while the TCRdb copy is restricted to in-frame clones and leaves out a portion. The sample lists about 140,000 clones, around 90% occurring once. Specimen: peripheral blood, collected on day 0 of AZD1222 vaccination. The source of these receptors is an adult in good health.

The V gene is TRBV29-1, the J gene TRBJ1-2, with D maybe TRBD1 (6 bases). Per germline, CDR1 SQVTM and CDR2 ANQGSEA. Trimming shortened V by 8 bases and J by 0 bases, and 10 bases separated the two germline ends. This CDR3 contains 12 residues. CDR3 protein: CSLRTANYGYTF. In nucleotides, the CDR3 is TGCAGCTTACGGACAGCTAACTATGGCTACACCTTC.

This chain links TRBV15 with TRBJ1-5; 7 nucleotides line up with TRBD1. The germline gives CDR1 LNHNV, CDR2 YYDKDF (reference sequence). V lost 5 bases, J lost 0 bases, and 4 bases stayed unmatched. This CDR3 spans 15 amino acids. CDR3 DNA: TGTGCCACCAGCCAGGGACAGTATAGCAATCAGCCCCAGCATTTT. This codes for CATSQGQYSNQPQHF.

The chain links TRBV7-2 to TRBJ2-3; D is possibly TRBD2 (6 bases). Germline CDR1 SGHTA, CDR2 FQGNSA. Trimming stripped 5 bases from V and 3 bases from J, with 12 bases between. This CDR3 has 14 amino acids. The DNA for the CDR3 is TGTGCCAGCAGCCGGGACTTTAAGACAGATACGCAGTATTTT. Translation gives CASSRDFKTDTQYF.

The J gene is TRBJ1-4, the V gene TRBV28; weak D call: TRBD1 (6 bases). V lost 11 bases, J lost 7 bases, and 23 bases lay in between. There are 15 residues in the CDR3. Per germline, CDR1 MDHEN and CDR2 SYDVKM. CDR3 nucleotide sequence: TGTGCCTCCCGAACCCCGGGGGCAGGGAGTGAAAAACTGTTTTTT. This sequence encodes CASRTPGAGSEKLFF.

This chain connects TRBV2 to TRBJ2-7; 11 bases map to TRBD1. V trimming: 7 bases; J trimming: 6 bases; junction bases outside the gene matches: 5. The CDR3 is 13 amino acids. The germline V gene has CDR1 SNHLY and CDR2 FYNNEI. The CDR3 loop is CASKRTGGREQYF. In DNA, the CDR3 is TGTGCCAGCAAAAGGACAGGGGGCCGCGAGCAGTACTTC.

This clone was recorded once. This chain links TRBV14 with TRBJ1-2, with 7 positions matching TRBD1. CDR1 and CDR2 from the germline V gene are SGHDN and FVKESK. The CDR3 is 14 residues long. V dropped 2 bases and J dropped 4; count of bases not matched to a gene: 4. The CDR3 nucleotides read TGTGCCAGCAGCCAATACAGGGGAGGCTATGGCTACACCTTC. Translating it yields CASSQYRGGYGYTF.

The chain has TRBV11-2 and TRBJ2-6, with a possible D match to TRBD1 (6 bases). Looked up from germline, CDR1 is SGHAT and CDR2 is FQNNGV. V was trimmed by 4 bases and J by 0 bases, leaving 16 bases between them. The CDR3 has 18 amino acids. CDR3 protein: CASSSLTGWPSGANVLTF. CDR3 DNA sequence: TGTGCCAGCAGCTCCTTAACAGGGTGGCCCTCTGGGGCCAACGTCCTGACTTTC.